A selection of T cell receptor beta chains follows, all from one sample in a study of blood T cell repertoires in COVID-19. Libraries were prepared by immunoSEQ multiplex PCR; TCRdb keeps only in-frame clonotypes and omits some of them. The sample has approximately 44,000 clones, under 85% seen once. Sequencing used peripheral blood. The origin of the receptors is a woman older than 75 with acute or convalescent COVID-19. Both conserved end residues are part of each CDR3. Each record gives: J gene, V gene, D gene, clone size, CDR3 DNA, CDR3 protein. D genes are given only for firm matches. The listing skips clone size in some rows; elsewhere it reads once, few, many or a size class.

J gene: TRBJ1-2; V gene: TRBV7-2; D gene: -; clone size: -; CDR3 DNA: TGTGCCAGCAGAGAGGCGGGGCCCACTTATGGCTACACCTTC; CDR3 protein: CASREAGPTYGYTF
J gene: TRBJ1-5; V gene: TRBV6-2/TRBV6-3; D gene: -; clone size: few; CDR3 DNA: TGTGCCAGCAGTTACCGGCTGGGAGAACGACAGCCCCAGCATTTT; CDR3 protein: CASSYRLGERQPQHF
J gene: TRBJ1-1; V gene: TRBV4-1; D gene: TRBD1; clone size: once; CDR3 DNA: TGCGCCAGCAGCCCCCAGGGGGCGGACACTGAAGCTTTCTTT; CDR3 protein: CASSPQGADTEAFF
J gene: TRBJ2-7; V gene: TRBV13; D gene: TRBD1; clone size: many; CDR3 DNA: TGTGCCAGCAGCTTAGCCCGGACAGGTCTTTCCTACGAGCAGTACTTC; CDR3 protein: CASSLARTGLSYEQYF
J gene: TRBJ2-7; V gene: TRBV5-1; D gene: TRBD1; clone size: -; CDR3 DNA: TGCGCCAGCAGCTTGAAAGGGGGCGCCGACGAGCAGTACTTC; CDR3 protein: CASSLKGGADEQYF
J gene: TRBJ2-1; V gene: TRBV7-9; D gene: TRBD2; clone size: -; CDR3 DNA: TGTGCCAGCAGATCTAGCGGGAGGGCCTCGGACAATGAGCAGTTCTTC; CDR3 protein: CASRSSGRASDNEQFF
J gene: TRBJ2-6; V gene: TRBV9; D gene: TRBD2; clone size: few; CDR3 DNA: TGTGCCAGCAGCGTAGGCAGCGGGGCTGGGGCCAACGTCCTGACTTTC; CDR3 protein: CASSVGSGAGANVLTF
J gene: TRBJ1-1; V gene: TRBV29-1; D gene: TRBD1; clone size: -; CDR3 DNA: TGCAGCGCCGACAGGACAGGGGACACTGAAGCTTTCTTT; CDR3 protein: CSADRTGDTEAFF
J gene: TRBJ2-3; V gene: TRBV2; D gene: TRBD1; clone size: -; CDR3 DNA: TGTGCCACTCAGACAGGGCTTCGGGCAGATACGCAGTATTTT; CDR3 protein: CATQTGLRADTQYF
J gene: TRBJ2-2; V gene: TRBV27; D gene: TRBD1; clone size: -; CDR3 DNA: TGTGCCAGCAGTTTTGACAGGGGGACCGGGGAGCTGTTTTTT; CDR3 protein: CASSFDRGTGELFF
J gene: TRBJ2-7; V gene: TRBV2; D gene: TRBD1; clone size: -; CDR3 DNA: TGTGCCAGCAGTAGACAGGGGGCGACGGGCGAGCAGTACTTC; CDR3 protein: CASSRQGATGEQYF
J gene: TRBJ1-1; V gene: TRBV4-1; D gene: TRBD1; clone size: -; CDR3 DNA: TGCGCCAGCAGCCAAGAGACAGGGATCAACACTGAAGCTTTCTTT; CDR3 protein: CASSQETGINTEAFF
J gene: TRBJ2-3; V gene: TRBV6-1; D gene: TRBD2; clone size: -; CDR3 DNA: TGTGCCAGCAGTGGTACTAGCGGGAGGGCCCAGGGCTGGGATACGCAGTATTTT; CDR3 protein: CASSGTSGRAQGWDTQYF
J gene: TRBJ2-7; V gene: TRBV19; D gene: TRBD1; clone size: once; CDR3 DNA: TGTGCCAGTAGTCGGGACAGGGCCCGCGAGCAGTACTTC; CDR3 protein: CASSRDRAREQYF
J gene: TRBJ1-1; V gene: TRBV9; D gene: -; clone size: -; CDR3 DNA: TGTGCCAGCAGCGTAGTCCCAGACGGGGACACTGAAGCTTTCTTT; CDR3 protein: CASSVVPDGDTEAFF
J gene: TRBJ2-6; V gene: TRBV27; D gene: TRBD1; clone size: once; CDR3 DNA: TGTGCCAGCGGGTTTTCAGGGGGCTCTGGGGCCAACGTCCTGACTTTC; CDR3 protein: CASGFSGGSGANVLTF
J gene: TRBJ2-1; V gene: TRBV18; D gene: -; clone size: -; CDR3 DNA: TGTGCCAGCTCACCGAATAGCGGCAATGAGCAGTTCTTC; CDR3 protein: CASSPNSGNEQFF
J gene: TRBJ2-1; V gene: TRBV10-3; D gene: TRBD2; clone size: -; CDR3 DNA: TGTGCCATCAGTGAGGGTCTAGCGGGACGTAATGAGCAGTTCTTC; CDR3 protein: CAISEGLAGRNEQFF
J gene: TRBJ2-1; V gene: TRBV2; D gene: -; clone size: -; CDR3 DNA: TGTGCCAGCAGTTCAGGGCATGAGCAGTTCTTC; CDR3 protein: CASSSGHEQFF
J gene: TRBJ2-7; V gene: TRBV12-3/TRBV12-4; D gene: -; clone size: -; CDR3 DNA: TGTGCCAGCAGGATGACAGGAACCTACGAGCAGTACTTC; CDR3 protein: CASRMTGTYEQYF
J gene: TRBJ2-3; V gene: TRBV5-1; D gene: -; clone size: -; CDR3 DNA: TGCGCCAGCAGCTTAGAGGTCCAGACAGATACGCAGTATTTT; CDR3 protein: CASSLEVQTDTQYF
J gene: TRBJ1-2; V gene: TRBV7-9; D gene: TRBD1; clone size: -; CDR3 DNA: TGTGCCAGCAGCCTACAGGACAGGGGGCTTTTGGATGGCTACACCTTC; CDR3 protein: CASSLQDRGLLDGYTF
J gene: TRBJ1-5; V gene: TRBV18; D gene: TRBD1; clone size: -; CDR3 DNA: TGTGCCAGCTCAACGGACAGGGCGAAGCCCCAGCATTTT; CDR3 protein: CASSTDRAKPQHF
J gene: TRBJ2-7; V gene: TRBV7-9; D gene: TRBD1; clone size: -; CDR3 DNA: TGTGCCAGCAGCGGTCGGGACAGGGGGGCCTACGAGCAGTACTTC; CDR3 protein: CASSGRDRGAYEQYF
J gene: TRBJ1-2; V gene: TRBV5-1; D gene: TRBD1; clone size: -; CDR3 DNA: TGCGCCAGCAGCCCGGACAGGGCAGGCCACACCTTC; CDR3 protein: CASSPDRAGHTF
J gene: TRBJ2-7; V gene: TRBV30; D gene: -; clone size: -; CDR3 DNA: TGTGCCTGGAGTGTAAGTCTAGTAGGGGGCGAGCAGTACTTC; CDR3 protein: CAWSVSLVGGEQYF
J gene: TRBJ1-1; V gene: TRBV28; D gene: -; clone size: -; CDR3 DNA: TGTGCCAGCAGTTACCCCGCGGGGACTGAAGCTTTCTTT; CDR3 protein: CASSYPAGTEAFF
J gene: TRBJ2-5; V gene: TRBV5-6; D gene: -; clone size: few; CDR3 DNA: TGTGCCACCGCGGCAGTCCATGTACAAGAGACCCAGTACTTC; CDR3 protein: CATAAVHVQETQYF
J gene: TRBJ2-1; V gene: TRBV12-3/TRBV12-4; D gene: -; clone size: -; CDR3 DNA: TGTGCCAGCACCGAACAGGGATACAATGAGCAGTTCTTC; CDR3 protein: CASTEQGYNEQFF
J gene: TRBJ2-7; V gene: TRBV18; D gene: TRBD2; clone size: -; CDR3 DNA: TGTGCCAGCTCACGAAACCGACTAGCGGGAGCCCCCTACGAGCAGTACTTC; CDR3 protein: CASSRNRLAGAPYEQYF
J gene: TRBJ1-1; V gene: TRBV19; D gene: -; clone size: once; CDR3 DNA: TGTGCCAGTAGTGCCAGCGGACAGTTTTCCTGGAACACTGAAGCTTTCTTT; CDR3 protein: CASSASGQFSWNTEAFF
J gene: TRBJ1-2; V gene: TRBV7-9; D gene: -; clone size: few; CDR3 DNA: TGTGCCAGCAGCTCAGGACAGCGCTATGGCTACACCTTC; CDR3 protein: CASSSGQRYGYTF
J gene: TRBJ1-5; V gene: TRBV7-8; D gene: -; clone size: -; CDR3 DNA: TGTGCCAGCAGCCTAGTGGGCAGCAATCAGCCCCAGCATTTT; CDR3 protein: CASSLVGSNQPQHF
J gene: TRBJ2-4; V gene: TRBV5-7; D gene: -; clone size: -; CDR3 DNA: TGTGCCAGCAGATGGACAGTGGGGGAGCGGGGCATTCAGTACTTC; CDR3 protein: CASRWTVGERGIQYF
J gene: TRBJ1-2; V gene: TRBV10-2; D gene: -; clone size: -; CDR3 DNA: TGCGCCAGCAGTGACCCCCGACAGGCTCTGAACTATGGCTACACCTTC; CDR3 protein: CASSDPRQALNYGYTF
J gene: TRBJ2-5; V gene: TRBV5-6; D gene: -; clone size: -; CDR3 DNA: TGTGCCAGCAGCAAGACACTCGCTGTCCAGACCCAGTACTTC; CDR3 protein: CASSKTLAVQTQYF
J gene: TRBJ1-1; V gene: TRBV7-9; D gene: TRBD1; clone size: once; CDR3 DNA: TGTGCCAGCAGCTACCAGGGGGCACCTGAAGCTTTCTTT; CDR3 protein: CASSYQGAPEAFF
J gene: TRBJ2-7; V gene: TRBV7-9; D gene: -; clone size: -; CDR3 DNA: TGTGCCAGCAGCTTATCGGGGGTTGGGTACGAGCAGTACTTC; CDR3 protein: CASSLSGVGYEQYF
J gene: TRBJ1-5; V gene: TRBV27; D gene: -; clone size: -; CDR3 DNA: TGTGCCAGCAGCTCGGACAGAGATAGCAATCAGCCCCAGCATTTT; CDR3 protein: CASSSDRDSNQPQHF
J gene: TRBJ1-3; V gene: TRBV5-6; D gene: -; clone size: -; CDR3 DNA: TGTGCCAGCAGCTACGGGGTAGCTGGCAACACCATATATTTT; CDR3 protein: CASSYGVAGNTIYF
J gene: TRBJ2-1; V gene: TRBV19; D gene: -; clone size: -; CDR3 DNA: TGTGCCAGTAGTTGGAGGGGCGAGGACAATGAGCAGTTCTTC; CDR3 protein: CASSWRGEDNEQFF
J gene: TRBJ1-3; V gene: TRBV3-1/TRBV3-2; D gene: -; clone size: few; CDR3 DNA: TGTGCCAGCGGGACTGGGGGAGCCAGCTCTGGAAACACCATATATTTT; CDR3 protein: CASGTGGASSGNTIYF
J gene: TRBJ1-2; V gene: TRBV2; D gene: -; clone size: -; CDR3 DNA: TGTGCCAGCAGTCATGGGGCGAAAGTTGGGGATGGCTACACCTTC; CDR3 protein: CASSHGAKVGDGYTF
J gene: TRBJ1-5; V gene: TRBV6-1; D gene: -; clone size: -; CDR3 DNA: TGTGCCAGCAGTGAACTAGTAACCCATCAGCCCCAGCATTTT; CDR3 protein: CASSELVTHQPQHF
J gene: TRBJ2-3; V gene: TRBV2; D gene: TRBD2; clone size: -; CDR3 DNA: TGTGCCAGCAGTGAAGTGCTGACTAGCGACAGCACAGATACGCAGTATTTT; CDR3 protein: CASSEVLTSDSTDTQYF
J gene: TRBJ1-1; V gene: TRBV12-5; D gene: TRBD1; clone size: -; CDR3 DNA: TGTGCTAGTGGTTTGGGACAGGGGTTGGACACTGAAGCTTTCTTT; CDR3 protein: CASGLGQGLDTEAFF
J gene: TRBJ2-2; V gene: TRBV5-6; D gene: TRBD1; clone size: -; CDR3 DNA: TGTGCCAGCAGCGCCGACAGGGGGTACACCGGGGAGCTGTTTTTT; CDR3 protein: CASSADRGYTGELFF
J gene: TRBJ1-3; V gene: TRBV3-1/TRBV3-2; D gene: -; clone size: -; CDR3 DNA: TGTGCCAGCAGCCAAGATCAGGGACAAGGAAACACCATATATTTT; CDR3 protein: CASSQDQGQGNTIYF
J gene: TRBJ2-7; V gene: TRBV7-8; D gene: -; clone size: few; CDR3 DNA: TGTGCCAGCAGCTTAGGACGCGGGAAGTCCTACGAGCAGTACTTC; CDR3 protein: CASSLGRGKSYEQYF
J gene: TRBJ2-1; V gene: TRBV4-3; D gene: -; clone size: -; CDR3 DNA: TGCGCCAGCAGCCAAGATCCCGGGGGTTACTACAATGAGCAGTTCTTC; CDR3 protein: CASSQDPGGYYNEQFF
J gene: TRBJ1-1; V gene: TRBV29-1; D gene: -; clone size: -; CDR3 DNA: TGCAGCGTTGTTGGAGGCGCGACTATGAACACTGAAGCTTTCTTT; CDR3 protein: CSVVGGATMNTEAFF
J gene: TRBJ2-7; V gene: TRBV14; D gene: TRBD2; clone size: -; CDR3 DNA: TGTGCCAGCAGCCGAGGGACTAGCGGGAGGAGGTACGAGCAGTACTTC; CDR3 protein: CASSRGTSGRRYEQYF
J gene: TRBJ2-1; V gene: TRBV7-7; D gene: TRBD2; clone size: once; CDR3 DNA: TGTGCTAGCAGCTTAGAACTAGCGGACTACAATGAGCAGTTCTTC; CDR3 protein: CASSLELADYNEQFF
J gene: TRBJ2-7; V gene: TRBV7-7; D gene: -; clone size: -; CDR3 DNA: TGTGCTAGCGCTCCCACCCGGGGATCCTACGAGCAGTACTTC; CDR3 protein: CASAPTRGSYEQYF